Sequencing of this T cell receptor beta chain was carried out in a study of T cell responses to AZD1222 COVID-19 vaccine. Notes on the study in general: Repertoire sampling was restricted to post-peak T cell response timepoints. Clonal diversity may have been underestimated, and the donors were mostly white British, with more females than males. AZD1222 recipients seropositive at baseline numbered only 5 or 6.

A remark on this clone: What it binds is unknown.

V trimming: 1 base; J trimming: 2 bases; junction bases outside the gene matches: 9. Germline V gives CDR1 SEHNR, CDR2 FQNEAQ (reference sequence). The CDR3 length is 17 residues. Produced via immunoSEQ multiplex PCR; TCRdb's table is partial and in-frame only. The sample consists of about 160,000 clones, roughly 92% of them appearing once. The sequence was obtained from an adult who received the AZD1222 COVID-19 vaccine. The rearrangement links TRBV7-9 to TRBJ2-5; 8 bases line up with TRBD1. The sample here was peripheral blood, taken 28 days after the second AZD1222 dose. CDR3 protein: CASSLGLQGQGQETQYF. CDR3 nucleotides: TGTGCCAGCAGCTTAGGTCTCCAAGGACAGGGACAAGAGACCCAGTACTTC.